The 24 T cell receptor beta chains listed next were all sequenced from one sample in a study of cytomegalovirus exposure and HLA in healthy donors. Vbeta (60) and Jbeta (13) primers were used in the PCR. Sequencing was performed with immunoSEQ multiplex PCR; in TCRdb, only in-frame clones are kept and a portion is missing. Of over 150,000 clones listed, roughly 76% were seen once; the top ten hold 13%. Sample: PBMCs. These receptors originate from a woman in her forties or fifties in good health and CMV-seronegative.

This clone appeared a few times. The genes are TRBV5-1 and TRBJ1-5; TRBD1 is a possible D gene (6 bases). The germline V gene has CDR1 SGHRS and CDR2 YFSETQ. V lost 8 bases and J 0 bases, leaving 24 bases between the germline ends. The CDR3 has 18 amino acids. CDR3 protein: CASKHPLAGATSNQPQHF. In DNA, the CDR3 is TGCGCCAGTAAGCACCCGCTGGCAGGGGCGACTAGCAATCAGCCCCAGCATTTT.

V and J are TRBV15 and TRBJ2-7; 7 nucleotides align to TRBD1. V shed 0 bases, J shed 8 bases, and the junction held 7 bases outside the gene matches. CDR1 and CDR2 from the germline V gene are LNHNV and YYDKDF (reference sequence). This CDR3 comprises 14 residues. CDR3 DNA: TGTGCCACCAGCAGAGAAGGGGGCGCAAAGAAGCAGTACTTC. It specifies CATSREGGAKKQYF.

The rearrangement joins TRBV7-9 to TRBJ2-7, with TRBD1 matching over 8 bases. The germline CDR1 and CDR2 sequences are SEHNR and FQNEAQ (reference sequence). The V segment lost 5 bases and the J segment 5 bases; nucleotides outside the gene matches: 5. This CDR3 comprises 13 residues. CDR3: CASSPRDRHEQYF. As DNA, the CDR3 is TGTGCCAGCAGCCCCCGGGACAGGCACGAGCAGTACTTC.

This chain connects TRBV5-6 to TRBJ2-5; 14 positions match TRBD2. Losses at the gene ends were 4 bases for V and 4 bases for J; bases not matched to a gene: 6. Germline loops: CDR1 SGHDT, CDR2 YYEEEE. This CDR3 region has 16 residues. As DNA, the CDR3 is TGTGCCAGCAGCGAAGTGACTAGCGGGGGGGCAGAGACCCAGTACTTC. It translates to CASSEVTSGGAETQYF.

On this clone itself: Other DNA sequences of this sample code for an identical CDR3. V usage is TRBV11-3 and J usage is TRBJ2-3, with D unclear. The ends were cut back, 4 bases at V and 3 bases at J, with 5 bases in the middle. The CDR3 extends over 12 amino acids. CDR1 is SGHNT, CDR2 YENEEA, per germline. The CDR3 sequence is CASSSNTDTQYF. In DNA form, the CDR3 reads TGTGCCAGCAGCTCCAATACAGATACGCAGTATTTT.

The genes are TRBV12-5 and TRBJ1-5, with 11 bases fitting TRBD1. Germline CDR1 reads LGHNT; CDR2 reads FRNRAP. There are 15 residues in the CDR3. Losses at the gene ends were 5 bases for V and 7 bases for J; bases not matched to a gene: 7. The CDR3 DNA reads as TGTGCTAGTGGTGGTAATGGACAGGGGGCACAGCCCCAGCATTTT. Encoded protein: CASGGNGQGAQPQHF.

This chain joins TRBV9 and TRBJ2-7; weak D call: TRBD1 (5 bases). Germline V gene data show CDR1 as SGDLS and CDR2 as YYNGEE. The V end lost 10 bases, the J end lost 4 bases, and 24 bases lay between the germline ends. This CDR3 contains 15 residues. The CDR3 region is CACTFEDIGMYEQYF. The DNA of the CDR3 is TGTGCCTGCACTTTCGAGGACATCGGCATGTACGAGCAGTACTTC.

The CDR3 DNA reads TGTGCCAGCAGTTACTCGGGACAGTTGAACACTGAAGCTTTCTTT. Its protein is CASSYSGQLNTEAFF. This chain connects TRBV6-5 to TRBJ1-1, with 7 bases lining up with TRBD1. Trimming cost V 0 bases and J 0 bases; bases outside gene matches: 1. Germline assignment: CDR1 MNHEY and CDR2 SVGAGI. This CDR3 region has 15 residues.

The chain is built from TRBV28 and TRBJ1-2; TRBD1 aligns across 7 bases. CDR1 and CDR2 (germline): MDHEN, SYDVKM. J gave up 6 bases and V 7 bases, and 11 bases lay outside the gene matches. The CDR3 contains 14 residues. The CDR3 sequence is CASTETGPGNGYTF. CDR3 nucleotides: TGTGCCAGCACCGAGACAGGGCCTGGGAATGGCTACACCTTC.

The rearrangement uses TRBV28 and TRBJ2-5; the D gene is possibly TRBD1 (7 bases). Germline-derived CDR1 and CDR2 are MDHEN and SYDVKM. CDR3 size: 13 residues. V was shortened by 2 bases and J by 4 bases, with 8 bases between the two germline ends. The CDR3 protein is CASSLQGGETQYF. CDR3 DNA sequence: TGTGCCAGCAGTTTACAGGGGGGAGAGACCCAGTACTTC.

J is TRBJ1-2 and V is TRBV7-3; D is possibly TRBD1 (5 bases). Between the trimmed V and J ends, which lost 5 bases and 4 bases, there was a span of 17 bases. This CDR3 spans 15 amino acids. Germline V gene sequence: CDR1 SGHTA, CDR2 FQGTGA. DNA of the CDR3: TGTGCCAGCAGCGTTGGCGGGGGAGGAACCTATGGCTACACCTTC. Amino acid sequence: CASSVGGGGTYGYTF. The full variable domain, its missing parts supplied by reference TRBV7-3 and TRBJ1-2, is GAGVSQTPSNKVTEKGKYVELRCDPISGHTALYWYRQSLGQGPEFLIYFQGTGAADDSGLPNDRFFAVRPEGSVSTLKIQRTERGDSAVYLCASSVGGGGTYGYTFGSGTRLTVV.

As DNA, the CDR3 is TGTGCCAGCAGCTTAATAGGGGGCGGGGTGAACACTGAAGCTTTCTTT. Translated, it gives CASSLIGGGVNTEAFF. This chain joins TRBV7-2 and TRBJ1-1; 7 bases align to TRBD1. V was pared by 2 bases and J by 0 bases, with 6 bases of the junction left unmatched. The CDR3 is made up of 16 amino acids. Germline CDR1 SGHTA, CDR2 FQGNSA. Full variable domain (missing parts from reference TRBV7-2 and TRBJ1-1): GAGVSQSPSNKVTEKGKDVELRCDPISGHTALYWYRQSLGQGLEFLIYFQGNSAPDKSGLPSDRFSAERTGGSVSTLTIQRTQQEDSAVYLCASSLIGGGVNTEAFFGQGTRLTVV.

The rearrangement joins TRBV18 to TRBJ1-4; TRBD1 matches 8 bases. Germline CDR1 reads KGHSH; CDR2 reads LQKENI. CDR3 length: 16 amino acids. Losses at the gene ends were 3 bases for V and 7 bases for J; bases not matched to a gene: 10. CDR3 in DNA: TGTGCCAGCTCACCTCCGGACAGGGAGGACTTTGAAAAACTGTTTTTT. Translation gives CASSPPDREDFEKLFF.

The genes are TRBV13 and TRBJ1-1; perhaps TRBD1 as D (5 bases). The CDR3 loop spans 13 amino acids. CDR1 is PRHDT, CDR2 FYEKMQ, per germline (reference sequence). V was cut by 5 bases and J by 4 bases, with 11 bases left in between. CDR3 in DNA: TGTGCCAGCAGCCGCAGGGCCGGCACTGAAGCTTTCTTT. Protein sequence: CASSRRAGTEAFF.

The rearrangement links TRBV7-9 to TRBJ1-1, with D perhaps matching TRBD1 (5 bases). The length of the CDR3 is 15 residues. The V gene lost 4 bases and the J gene lost 0 bases, with 12 bases spanning the gap. Germline V CDR1 and CDR2: SEHNR, FQNEAQ (reference sequence). The CDR3 region is CASSSRQGVNTEAFF. CDR3 in DNA: TGTGCCAGCAGCTCCCGACAAGGGGTGAACACTGAAGCTTTCTTT.

V is TRBV18 and J is TRBJ2-2, with TRBD2 matching 10 bases. There are 17 residues in the CDR3. The germline V gene has CDR1 KGHSH and CDR2 LQKENI. V shed 1 base and J 6 bases; nucleotides not matched to a gene: 8. CDR3 protein: CASSPLATSGASGELFF. CDR3 bases: TGTGCCAGCTCACCACTTGCAACTAGCGGGGCTTCCGGGGAGCTGTTTTTT.

The chain is built from TRBV10-3 and TRBJ2-5; TRBD1 matches 7 bases. Germline V gene data show CDR1 as ENHRY and CDR2 as SYGVKD. Unmatched junction bases numbered 4, after V lost 6 bases and J lost 3 bases. CDR3 size: 13 residues. DNA for the CDR3: TGTGCCATCAGGGATACAGGGGAAGAGACCCAGTACTTC. Amino acid sequence: CAIRDTGEETQYF.

J is TRBJ1-2 and V is TRBV19, with unresolved D. The CDR3 sequence is 11 residues long. The germline V and J ends were trimmed by 9 bases and 3 bases, with 8 bases remaining between them. The germline CDR1 and CDR2 sequences are LNHDA and SQIVND (reference sequence). This CDR3 reads CASLSDYGYTF. Here the CDR3 DNA reads TGTGCCAGCCTGTCCGACTATGGCTACACCTTC.

The chain employs TRBV6-5 and TRBJ1-5; no reliable D call. The CDR3 sequence is 14 residues long. Germline V gene data show CDR1 as MNHEY and CDR2 as SVGAGI. The ends were cut back, 0 bases at V and 5 bases at J, with 8 bases in the middle. CDR3 DNA sequence: TGTGCCAGCAGTTACTCGCGGTACGATCAGCCCCAGCATTTT. Translated: CASSYSRYDQPQHF.

V is TRBV27 and J is TRBJ2-5; tentative D call: TRBD2 (5 bases). V was trimmed by 3 bases and J by 5 bases, leaving 19 bases between them. Germline loops: CDR1 MNHEY, CDR2 SMNVEV (reference sequence). The CDR3 has 16 amino acids. The CDR3 region is CASSFGSGSLGETQYF. Here the CDR3 DNA reads TGTGCCAGCAGTTTCGGTTCTGGGAGTTTGGGGGAGACCCAGTACTTC.

V gene TRBV10-3 combines with J gene TRBJ2-4; 9 nucleotides align to TRBD2. Per the germline V gene, CDR1 is ENHRY and CDR2 is SYGVKD. Germline trimming cut 10 bases from V and 8 bases from J; bases unmatched to any gene: 12. This CDR3 has 14 amino acids. CDR3 DNA sequence: TGTGCCACGGCGAGGGGGGCGGGAGGGGACATTCAGTACTTC. Protein sequence: CATARGAGGDIQYF.

This clone occurred once. V is TRBV7-2 and J is TRBJ2-7, with TRBD1 matching over 11 bases. V dropped 6 bases and J dropped 4; count of bases not matched to a gene: 5. Germline assignment: CDR1 SGHTA and CDR2 FQGNSA. The CDR3 contains 14 residues. CDR3 sequence reads: CASRQGQGGYEQYF. The CDR3 DNA sequence: TGTGCCAGCAGACAGGGACAGGGGGGGTACGAGCAGTACTTC.

The genes are TRBV30 and TRBJ2-5; 12 positions agree with TRBD2. Germline V lookup: CDR1 GTSNPN, CDR2 SVGIG (reference sequence). V lost 1 base, J lost 5 bases, and 5 bases stayed unmatched. The CDR3 has 15 amino acids. CDR3 coding DNA: TGTGCCTGGAGTGCGACTAGCGGGAGTCGGGAGACCCAGTACTTC. Translation: CAWSATSGSRETQYF.

V usage is TRBV27 and J usage is TRBJ1-1; a possible D gene is TRBD1 (5 bases). CDR1 is MNHEY and CDR2 is SMNVEV in the germline V gene (reference sequence). The CDR3 loop spans 13 amino acids. Trimming left V 6 bases short and J 4 bases short, with 12 bases between. CDR3 sequence reads: CASRPQGGTEAFF. In nucleotides, the CDR3 is TGTGCCAGCAGACCCCAGGGAGGCACTGAAGCTTTCTTT.